This T cell receptor beta chain was captured by sequencing in a study of cytotoxic CD8 clonotypes in ibrutinib-treated CLL. Study at large: Specimens for response were gathered following a median around eleven months of therapy, spanning 6 to 36. Study outcomes and limitations: On treatment, the uncommon public clonotypes contracted or remained stable.

Deep sequencing aimed at 1 in 200,000 to 1 in 1 million T cells' resolution. The data were produced by immunoSEQ multiplex PCR, yet TCRdb's version contains in-frame clones alone and is incomplete. The table has some 70,000 clones, about nine tenths seen once. As to this clone: Its target is not known.

With V trimmed by 0 bases and J by 8 bases, 5 bases remained unmatched. CDR1 is SGHRS and CDR2 is YFSETQ in the germline V gene. CDR3 length equals 16 residues. The sample was PBMCs, taken after 12 months of ibrutinib treatment. This clonotype originated in a human donor with chronic lymphocytic leukemia. The chain recombines TRBV5-1 with TRBJ2-2; 12 positions agree with TRBD2. The CDR3 reads CASSLASGRASGELFF. The CDR3 nucleotides are TGCGCCAGCAGCTTGGCTAGCGGGAGGGCCTCGGGGGAGCTGTTTTTT.